Below, 16 T cell receptor beta chains from the same sample are listed, as sequenced in a study of graft-versus-host responses after intestinal transplantation. Their recognized antigens are unknown. Measured with immunoSEQ multiplex PCR; TCRdb has only the in-frame clones, and not every one. The sample holds roughly 120,000 clones; 85% to 95% are singletons and the top ten take over 0.1%. The source material was unstimulated CD4+ T cells sorted from spleen or lymph node cells, sampled before intestinal transplant. The receptors were sampled from a human donor who received an intestinal transplant.

The genes are TRBV6-1 and TRBJ2-7; maybe TRBD2 (7 bases). With 6 bases removed from V and 2 bases from J, the gap between germline ends came to 11 bases. The CDR3 runs 13 residues. The V gene's germline CDR1 is MNHNS and CDR2 SASEGT. CDR3: CASRGGVAYEQYF. CDR3 nucleotide sequence: TGTGCCAGCAGAGGGGGGGTGGCCTACGAGCAGTACTTC.

The V call is TRBV5-1, the J call TRBJ2-5, with TRBD2 matching over 8 bases. The CDR3 is 17 amino acids. V lost 1 base, J lost 5 bases, and 13 bases stayed unmatched. Germline CDR1 SGHRS, CDR2 YFSETQ. DNA for the CDR3: TGCGCCAGCAGCTTGTTTACGGGAGGGCCCCCCGGGGAGACCCAGTACTTC. Protein: CASSLFTGGPPGETQYF.

The chain recombines TRBV14 with TRBJ2-7; 8 bases map to TRBD2. Germline lookup yields CDR1 SGHDN and CDR2 FVKESK. CDR3 size: 12 residues. The ends lost 5 bases at V and 6 bases at J; junction bases unmatched: 3. The CDR3 DNA is TGTGCCAGCAGCTATAGCGGGGCCGAGCAGTACTTC. This translates into CASSYSGAEQYF.

This clone appeared a single time. This chain connects TRBV6-1 to TRBJ2-3; 9 bases line up with TRBD2. V was clipped by 3 bases and J by 4 bases; unmatched bases: 8. The CDR3 contains 16 residues. From germline, CDR1 is MNHNS and CDR2 SASEGT. CDR3 DNA: TGTGCCAGCAGTGACCTTAGCGGGAGTGGGTCAGATACGCAGTATTTT. Protein: CASSDLSGSGSDTQYF.

The gene calls are TRBV5-6 and TRBJ1-1, with D possibly being TRBD1 (6 bases). Germline V CDR1 and CDR2: SGHDT, YYEEEE. V was pared by 4 bases and J by 5 bases, with 18 bases between. The CDR3 contains 15 residues. DNA of the CDR3: TGTGCCAGCAGCACCGGCCCGGGGGCAGGAACTGAAGCTTTCTTT. Translated: CASSTGPGAGTEAFF.

The chain is built from TRBV4-2 and TRBJ2-7; D perhaps matches TRBD2 (5 bases). CDR1 and CDR2 (germline): LGHNA, YNFKEQ. The CDR3 loop spans 15 amino acids. V dropped 2 bases and J dropped 7 bases, with 18 bases sitting between them. The CDR3 sequence is CASSQTTGPPGEQYF. The CDR3 bases are TGTGCCAGCAGCCAAACAACCGGGCCCCCGGGGGAGCAGTACTTC.

The chain has TRBV30 and TRBJ1-1; weak D call: TRBD1 (6 bases). Trimming shortened V by 2 bases and J by 4 bases, and 17 bases separated the two germline ends. Looked up from germline, CDR1 is GTSNPN and CDR2 is SVGIG (reference sequence). The length of the CDR3 is 15 residues. CDR3 in DNA: TGTGCCTGGAGTACACAATCGGGGGCTTTCACTGAAGCTTTCTTT. Its protein is CAWSTQSGAFTEAFF.

The chain is built from TRBV7-9 and TRBJ1-2; no reliable D call. Between the trimmed V and J ends, which lost 4 bases and 0 bases, there was a span of 15 bases. Germline V gene lookup returns CDR1 SEHNR and CDR2 FQNEAQ (reference sequence). CDR3 length: 16 amino acids. The CDR3 nucleotides are TGTGCCAGCAGCTCCCCAAGTCCGCTGGCTAACTATGGCTACACCTTC. Translating it yields CASSSPSPLANYGYTF. Using reference TRBV7-9 and TRBJ1-2 for the parts outside the CDR3, the full variable domain is DTGVSQNPRHKITKRGQNVTFRCDPISEHNRLYWYRQTLGQGPEFLTYFQNEAQLEKSRLLSDRFSAERPKGSFSTLEIQRTEQGDSAMYLCASSSPSPLANYGYTFGSGTRLTVV.

V usage is TRBV5-8 and J usage is TRBJ1-4; 7 bases are shared with TRBD1. CDR1 and CDR2 (germline): SGHTS, YDEGEE. The CDR3 loop spans 15 amino acids. V lost 4 bases to trimming and J lost 4 bases; unmatched junction nucleotides: 7. This CDR3 is CASSPRTGLNEKLFF. DNA of the CDR3: TGTGCCAGCAGCCCCCGGACAGGTCTTAATGAAAAACTGTTTTTT.

The chain carries TRBV28 and TRBJ2-5; no reliable D call. Per the germline V gene, CDR1 is MDHEN and CDR2 is SYDVKM. The length of the CDR3 is 10 residues. V lost 6 bases to trimming and J lost 3 bases, with 2 bases between them. DNA of the CDR3: TGTGCCAGCAGAGAAGAGACCCAGTACTTC. This codes for CASREETQYF.

The gene calls are TRBV30 and TRBJ2-1; possibly TRBD2 for D (5 bases). V was shortened by 4 bases and J by 2 bases, with 18 bases between the two germline ends. CDR1 is GTSNPN and CDR2 is SVGIG in the germline V gene (reference sequence). There are 16 residues in the CDR3. The CDR3 DNA sequence: TGTGCCTGGACGGTAAAGCGGTTTCTTACCTACAATGAGCAGTTCTTC. It specifies CAWTVKRFLTYNEQFF.

CDR3 residues: CASSTRLAGEQYF. CDR3 nucleotide sequence: TGTGCCAGTAGTACCAGACTAGCGGGCGAGCAGTACTTC. This chain uses TRBV19 with TRBJ2-7, with 10 bases lining up with TRBD2. With V trimmed by 4 bases and J by 6 bases, 3 bases remained unmatched. The germline V gene encodes CDR1 LNHDA and CDR2 SQIVND (reference sequence). The CDR3 consists of 13 residues. The entire variable domain, with the rest obtained from reference TRBV19 and TRBJ2-7, is as follows: DGGITQSPKYLFRKEGQNVTLSCEQNLNHDAMYWYRQDPGQGLRLIYYSQIVNDFQKGDIAEGYSVSREKKESFPLTVTSAQKNPTAFYLCASSTRLAGEQYFGPGTRLTVT.

This clone was counted a few times. The gene calls are TRBV19 and TRBJ1-5; 8 positions agree with TRBD1. After removal of 5 bases from V and 3 bases from J, the junction contained 3 bases not matched to a gene. The CDR3 length is 14 residues. The germline gives CDR1 LNHDA, CDR2 SQIVND (reference sequence). The CDR3 here is CASSRGQDNQPQHF. As DNA, the CDR3 is TGTGCCAGTAGTCGGGGACAGGACAATCAGCCCCAGCATTTT.

V gene TRBV4-1 combines with J gene TRBJ2-3; 14 positions agree with TRBD2. The CDR3 extends over 18 amino acids. Looked up from germline, CDR1 is MGHRA and CDR2 is YSYEKL. V dropped 3 bases and J dropped 3; count of bases not matched to a gene: 8. CDR3 nucleotides: TGCGCCAGCAGCCACTTACAGGGGACTAGCGGGAGAACAGATACGCAGTATTTT. Translated, it gives CASSHLQGTSGRTDTQYF.

The gene calls are TRBV29-1 and TRBJ2-1; 14 positions match TRBD2. This CDR3 is 18 amino acids long. Germline CDR1 and CDR2: SQVTM and ANQGSEA. The V gene end was trimmed by 7 bases and the J gene end by 6 bases; junction bases not matched to a gene: 17. The CDR3 region is CSGNRRGTSGSRGNEQFF. The CDR3 nucleotides are TGCAGCGGAAACCGCCGCGGGACTAGCGGGAGTCGCGGCAATGAGCAGTTCTTC.

J is TRBJ2-1 and V is TRBV29-1; D is ambiguous. Germline V CDR1 and CDR2: SQVTM, ANQGSEA. CDR3 length equals 11 residues. The V end lost 3 bases, the J end lost 8 bases, and 8 bases lay between the germline ends. CDR3 DNA sequence: TGCAGCGTTGAGACCGGTTATGAGCAGTTCTTC. This translates into CSVETGYEQFF.